Sequencing of this TCR beta chain was carried out in a study of cytomegalovirus exposure and HLA in healthy donors (dated 2017 in TCRdb). For the study in its entirety: According to a later analysis, one platform produced both the roughly 110 validation repertoires and the roughly 660 repertoires of the first cohort. High-throughput TCR immunosequencing, statistical association of individual TCRs with disease status, and machine learning were combined to predict cytomegalovirus infection status. The study aimed to test whether signatures of past pathogen exposure could be identified by cataloging public T cell receptors. Besides the first cohort of 550 to 750 subjects, a separate validation cohort made up of 120 different subjects was used.

In the germline V gene (reference sequence), CDR1 corresponds to SSHAT and CDR2 to FNYEAQ. The CDR3 spans 13 residues, from the cysteine through the phenylalanine. Just CDR3 DNA is preserved here, 39 bases in frame from base 1. V and J are trimmed by 2 bases and 10 bases, and the gene matches miss 5 bases of the junction. The donors belonged to the validation cohort of around 130 subjects, which was separate from the roughly 670-subject first cohort. A note on this clone: Its cognate antigen has yet to be identified. Base qualities are not recorded, but no much larger clone differs from it by a single base.

The library relied on the immunoSEQ multiplex PCR assay. Concerning the study's data processing: A statistical classification framework was developed to diagnose cytomegalovirus status using the catalog of TCR beta chain sequences. Here the immuneACCESS table is served through TCRdb, limited to in-frame sequences with V and J called. Missing clones are a known gap in these copies; in checked studies unresolved V genes cover under half, and the rest lacks a known reason. V and J calls and clone size are given by that table; D and trimming were obtained from the DNA. Counted in this sample were roughly 150,000 clones; about 89% of them appeared once. The ten most abundant clones make up about 0.7% of the sample. What the study reported, not specific to this receptor: The classifier was reported to diagnose cytomegalovirus status with high specificity and sensitivity in both the original cohort and the validation cohort. In vitro tests confirmed that a few of the cytomegalovirus-associated TCR beta chains recognize cytomegalovirus antigens. Of the cluster scores, about 94% were above 0 in a later analysis, which found that TCRs clustered in the first cohort also tended to co-occur in the approximately 110 validation repertoires. The validation cohort had no HLA typing available for a later analysis, so co-occurrence within that cohort was assessed over all 120 repertoires. While some public TCRs were present in many individuals, most TCR sequences turned up only very rarely across donors. It was suggested by the authors that the approach could potentially be generalized to other disease states and immunological phenotypes. In the study, some 160 TCR beta chains were listed as associated with cytomegalovirus.

The chain uses TRBV7-7 and TRBJ2-1; 7 bases in between match TRBD2. The sequenced material came from PBMCs. This sequence originates from a young man in good health and CMV-seronegative. DNA sequence: TGTGCCAGCAGCTTATCGGGGAGGGACGAGCAGTTCTTC. This yields the protein CASSLSGRDEQFF.